One sample yielded the 7 T cell receptor beta chains listed below, sequenced in a study of sequential checkpoint blockade in melanoma. Assay used: immunoSEQ multiplex PCR; TCRdb lists only in-frame clones, some missing. Seen here are 9,500 to 15,000 clones, approximately 80% observed once, and the top ten hold 7% to 8.5%. Treatment defined: randomized to nivolumab then ipilimumab (arm A) or the reverse (arm B). Sequences were derived from CD8+ T cells sorted from blood (inferred from file names), sampled from a patient given nivolumab and ipilimumab in sequence. The receptor source for this set is a human donor with melanoma.

The rearrangement links TRBV27 to TRBJ2-4; 7 nucleotides match TRBD1. The CDR3 totals 16 residues. Losses at the gene ends were 4 bases for V and 6 bases for J; bases not matched to a gene: 12. The germline V gene encodes CDR1 MNHEY and CDR2 SMNVEV (reference sequence). The CDR3 nucleotides are TGTGCCAGCAGTTCCTTACAGGGGCGTTTTGGAAACATTCAGTACTTC. Translation: CASSSLQGRFGNIQYF.

The chain joins TRBV27 to TRBJ1-2; D perhaps matches TRBD1 (6 bases). CDR3 length: 15 residues. CDR1 and CDR2 from the germline V gene are MNHEY and SMNVEV (reference sequence). Trimming took off 7 bases at V and 1 base at J, with 16 bases between the two ends. CDR3: CASTPAAQGNYGYTF. The DNA for the CDR3 is TGTGCCAGCACCCCAGCGGCACAGGGTAACTATGGCTACACCTTC.

The chain recombines TRBV10-3 with TRBJ2-3; 7 bases line up with TRBD2. Losses at the gene ends were 4 bases for V and 4 bases for J; bases not matched to a gene: 2. CDR1 is ENHRY and CDR2 is SYGVKD in the germline V gene. The CDR3 has 13 amino acids. The CDR3 region is CAISATSADTQYF. CDR3 coding DNA: TGTGCCATCAGTGCTACTAGCGCAGATACGCAGTATTTT.

The chain uses TRBV28 and TRBJ2-3; perhaps TRBD2 as D (5 bases). Between the trimmed V and J ends, which lost 4 bases and 0 bases, there was a span of 14 bases. Germline V gives CDR1 MDHEN, CDR2 SYDVKM. There are 16 residues in the CDR3. CDR3 amino acids: CASSSDLIPSTDTQYF. The CDR3 DNA sequence: TGTGCCAGCAGTTCGGACTTAATTCCTAGCACAGATACGCAGTATTTT.

The chain couples TRBV27 to TRBJ2-5, with 7 bases aligning to TRBD2. The germline V gene encodes CDR1 MNHEY and CDR2 SMNVEV (reference sequence). Trimming took 1 base from V and 5 from J; bases not matched to a gene: 4. The CDR3 runs 14 residues. CDR3 nucleotide sequence: TGTGCCAGCAGTTTATTGGGGGGAGGGGAGACCCAGTACTTC. As protein: CASSLLGGGETQYF.

This clone was detected only once. The rearrangement links TRBV27 to TRBJ2-3, with a possible D match to TRBD2 (6 bases). The length of the CDR3 is 16 residues. Germline lookup yields CDR1 MNHEY and CDR2 SMNVEV (reference sequence). Between the trimmed V and J ends, which lost 5 bases and 0 bases, there was a span of 15 bases. The CDR3 here is CASSPPRSGSTDTQYF. CDR3 DNA: TGTGCCAGCAGTCCTCCGCGGAGCGGGAGCACAGATACGCAGTATTTT.

The rearrangement links TRBV9 to TRBJ1-4; unclear D gene. The germline V gene has CDR1 SGDLS and CDR2 YYNGEE. V lost 2 bases and J 0 bases, leaving 8 bases between the germline ends. This CDR3 has 15 amino acids. CDR3 in DNA: TGTGCCAGCAGCGTGTCCGGGACAACTAATGAAAAACTGTTTTTT. Its protein product is CASSVSGTTNEKLFF.